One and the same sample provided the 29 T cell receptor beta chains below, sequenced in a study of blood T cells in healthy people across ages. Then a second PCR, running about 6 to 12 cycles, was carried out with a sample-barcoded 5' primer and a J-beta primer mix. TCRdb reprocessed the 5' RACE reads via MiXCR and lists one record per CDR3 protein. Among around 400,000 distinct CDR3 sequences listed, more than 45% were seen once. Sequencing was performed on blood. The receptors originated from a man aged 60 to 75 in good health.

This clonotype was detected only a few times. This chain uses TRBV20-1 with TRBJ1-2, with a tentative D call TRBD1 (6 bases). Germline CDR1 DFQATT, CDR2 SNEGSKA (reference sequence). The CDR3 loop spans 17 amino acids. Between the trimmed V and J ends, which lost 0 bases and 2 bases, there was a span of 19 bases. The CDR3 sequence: CSARDVDRFPPNYGYTF. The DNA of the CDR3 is TGCAGTGCTAGAGATGTGGACAGATTCCCCCCGAACTATGGCTACACCTTC.

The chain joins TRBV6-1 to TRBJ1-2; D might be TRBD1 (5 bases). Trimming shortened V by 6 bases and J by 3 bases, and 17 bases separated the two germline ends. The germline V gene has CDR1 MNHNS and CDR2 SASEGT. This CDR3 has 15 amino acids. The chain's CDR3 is CASSPVDGGDYGYTF. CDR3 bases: TGTGCCAGCAGCCCTGTCGACGGAGGGGACTATGGCTACACCTTC.

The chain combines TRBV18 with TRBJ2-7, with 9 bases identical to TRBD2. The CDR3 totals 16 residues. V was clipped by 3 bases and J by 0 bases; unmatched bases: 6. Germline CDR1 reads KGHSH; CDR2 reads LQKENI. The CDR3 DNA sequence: TGTGCCAGCTCACCCGCTTTAGCGGGGGCCTCCTACGAGCAGTACTTC. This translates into CASSPALAGASYEQYF. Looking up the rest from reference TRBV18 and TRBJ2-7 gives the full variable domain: NAGVMQNPRHLVRRRGQEARLRCSPMKGHSHVYWYRQLPEEGLKFMVYLQKENIIDESGMPKERFSAEFPKEGPSILRIQQVVRGDSAAYFCASSPALAGASYEQYFGPGTRLTVT.

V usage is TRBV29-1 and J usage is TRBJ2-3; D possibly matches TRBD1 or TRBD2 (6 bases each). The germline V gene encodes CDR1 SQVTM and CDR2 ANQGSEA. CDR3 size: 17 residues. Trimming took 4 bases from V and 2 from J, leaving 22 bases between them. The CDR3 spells CSVVGGSGTWFTDTQYF. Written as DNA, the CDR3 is TGCAGCGTTGTTGGGGGGTCAGGGACATGGTTCACAGATACGCAGTATTTT.

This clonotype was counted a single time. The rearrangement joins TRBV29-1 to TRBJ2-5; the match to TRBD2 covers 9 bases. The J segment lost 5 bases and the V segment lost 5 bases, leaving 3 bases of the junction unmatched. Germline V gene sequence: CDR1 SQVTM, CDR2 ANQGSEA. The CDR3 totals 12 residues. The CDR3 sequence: CSVLAGRETQYF. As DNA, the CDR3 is TGCAGCGTTCTAGCGGGAAGGGAGACCCAGTACTTC.

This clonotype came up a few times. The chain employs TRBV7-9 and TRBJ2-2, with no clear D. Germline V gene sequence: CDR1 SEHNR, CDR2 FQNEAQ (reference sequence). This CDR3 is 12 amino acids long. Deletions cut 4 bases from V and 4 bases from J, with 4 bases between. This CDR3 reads CASSSSTGELFF. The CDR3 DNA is TGTGCCAGCAGCTCTAGCACCGGGGAGCTGTTTTTT.

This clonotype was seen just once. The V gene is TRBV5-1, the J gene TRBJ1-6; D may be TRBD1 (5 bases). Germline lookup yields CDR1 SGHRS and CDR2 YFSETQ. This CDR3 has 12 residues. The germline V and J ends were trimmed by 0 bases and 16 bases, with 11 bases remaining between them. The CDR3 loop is CASSLVQGTLHF. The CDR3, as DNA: TGCGCCAGCAGCTTGGTCCAGGGAACTCTCCACTTT.

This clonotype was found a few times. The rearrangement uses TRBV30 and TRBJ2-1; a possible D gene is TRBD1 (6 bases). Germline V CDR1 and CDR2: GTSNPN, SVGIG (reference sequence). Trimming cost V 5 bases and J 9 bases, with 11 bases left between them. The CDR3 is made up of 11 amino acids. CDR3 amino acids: CAWVADSEQFF. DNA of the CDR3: TGTGCCTGGGTTGCGGACAGTGAGCAGTTCTTC.

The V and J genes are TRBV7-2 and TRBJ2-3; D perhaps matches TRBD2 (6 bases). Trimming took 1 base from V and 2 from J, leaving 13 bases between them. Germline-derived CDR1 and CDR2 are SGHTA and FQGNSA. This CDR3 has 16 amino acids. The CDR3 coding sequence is TGTGCCAGCAGCTTAGGGTGGCGGGGATCCACAGATACGCAGTATTTT. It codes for CASSLGWRGSTDTQYF.

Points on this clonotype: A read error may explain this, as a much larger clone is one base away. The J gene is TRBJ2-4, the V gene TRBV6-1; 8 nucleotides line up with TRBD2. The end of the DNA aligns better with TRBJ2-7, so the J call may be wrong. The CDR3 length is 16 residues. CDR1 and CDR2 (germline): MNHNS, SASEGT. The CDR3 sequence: CTSSEVPGGTPLEQYF. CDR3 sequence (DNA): TGTACCAGCAGTGAAGTTCCGGGGGGGACCCCTCTCGAGCAGTACTTC.

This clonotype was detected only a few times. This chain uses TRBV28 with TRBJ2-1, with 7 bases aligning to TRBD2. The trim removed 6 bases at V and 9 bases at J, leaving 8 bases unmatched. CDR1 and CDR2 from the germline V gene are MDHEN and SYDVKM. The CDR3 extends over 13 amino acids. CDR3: CASRDQTSSEQFF. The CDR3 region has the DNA TGTGCCAGCAGGGACCAGACTAGCAGTGAGCAGTTCTTC.

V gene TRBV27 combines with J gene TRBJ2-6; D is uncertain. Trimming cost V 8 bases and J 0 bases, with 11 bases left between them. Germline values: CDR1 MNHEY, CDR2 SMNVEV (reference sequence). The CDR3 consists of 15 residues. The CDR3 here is CASRTRYSGANVLTF. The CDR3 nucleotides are TGTGCCAGCCGCACGCGCTACTCTGGGGCCAACGTCCTGACTTTC.

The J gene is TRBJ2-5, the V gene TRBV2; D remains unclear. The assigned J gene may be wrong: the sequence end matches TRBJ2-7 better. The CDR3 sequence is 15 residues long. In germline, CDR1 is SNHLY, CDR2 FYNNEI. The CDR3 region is CASSVPEQWGYEQYF. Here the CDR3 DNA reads TGTGCCAGCAGTGTCCCTGAACAGTGGGGCTACGAGCAGTACTTC.

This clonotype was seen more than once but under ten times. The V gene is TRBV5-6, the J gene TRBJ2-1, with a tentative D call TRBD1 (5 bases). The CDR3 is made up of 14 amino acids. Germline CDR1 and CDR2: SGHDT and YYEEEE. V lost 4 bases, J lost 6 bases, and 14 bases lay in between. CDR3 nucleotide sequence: TGTGCCAGCAGCCGTTTTGAAGGGGTCAATGAGCAGTTCTTC. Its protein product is CASSRFEGVNEQFF.

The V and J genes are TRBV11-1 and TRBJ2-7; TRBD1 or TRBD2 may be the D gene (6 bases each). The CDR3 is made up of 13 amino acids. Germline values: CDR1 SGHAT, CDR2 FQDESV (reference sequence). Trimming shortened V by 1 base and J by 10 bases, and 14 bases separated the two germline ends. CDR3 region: CASSLGLEGVQYF. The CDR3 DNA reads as TGTGCCAGCAGCTTAGGACTAGAGGGGGTTCAGTACTTC.

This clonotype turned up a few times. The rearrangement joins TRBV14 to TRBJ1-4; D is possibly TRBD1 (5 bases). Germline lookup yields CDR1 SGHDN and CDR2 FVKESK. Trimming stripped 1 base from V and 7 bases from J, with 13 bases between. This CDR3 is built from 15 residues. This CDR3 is CASSQVRAVSEKLFF. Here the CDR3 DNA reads TGTGCCAGCAGCCAAGTCAGGGCCGTGAGTGAAAAACTGTTTTTT.

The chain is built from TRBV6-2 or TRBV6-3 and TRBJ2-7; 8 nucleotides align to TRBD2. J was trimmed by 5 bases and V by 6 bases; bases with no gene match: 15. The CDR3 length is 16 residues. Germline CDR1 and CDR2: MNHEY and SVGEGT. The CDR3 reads CASSPVDSGKLHEQYF. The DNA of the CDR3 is TGTGCCAGCAGCCCCGTTGATAGCGGGAAATTGCACGAGCAGTACTTC.

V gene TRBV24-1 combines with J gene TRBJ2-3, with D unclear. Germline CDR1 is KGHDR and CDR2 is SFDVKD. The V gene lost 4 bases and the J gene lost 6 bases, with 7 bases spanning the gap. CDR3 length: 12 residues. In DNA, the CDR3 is TGTGCCACCAGTGACAGGAGTGATACGCAGTATTTT. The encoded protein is CATSDRSDTQYF.

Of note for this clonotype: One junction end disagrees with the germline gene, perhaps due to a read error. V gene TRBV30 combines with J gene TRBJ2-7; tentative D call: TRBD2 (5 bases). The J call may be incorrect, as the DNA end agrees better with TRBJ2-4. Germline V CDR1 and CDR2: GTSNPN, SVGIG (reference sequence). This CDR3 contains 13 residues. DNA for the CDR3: TGTGCCTTGAGTCCCGGACTGACAAACATTCAGTACTTC. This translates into CALSPGLTNIQYF.

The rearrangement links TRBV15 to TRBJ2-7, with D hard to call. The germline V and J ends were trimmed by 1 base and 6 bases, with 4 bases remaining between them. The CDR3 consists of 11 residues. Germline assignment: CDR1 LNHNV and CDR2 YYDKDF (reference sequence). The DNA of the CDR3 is TGTGCCACCAGCAGAGCTAGCGAGCAGTACTTC. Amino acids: CATSRASEQYF.

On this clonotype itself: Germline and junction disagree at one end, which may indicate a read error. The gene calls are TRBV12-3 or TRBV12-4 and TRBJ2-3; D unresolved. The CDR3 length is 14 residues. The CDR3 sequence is CACSFGGAVSTQYF. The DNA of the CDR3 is TGTGCCTGCAGTTTTGGCGGAGCTGTTAGTACGCAGTATTTT.

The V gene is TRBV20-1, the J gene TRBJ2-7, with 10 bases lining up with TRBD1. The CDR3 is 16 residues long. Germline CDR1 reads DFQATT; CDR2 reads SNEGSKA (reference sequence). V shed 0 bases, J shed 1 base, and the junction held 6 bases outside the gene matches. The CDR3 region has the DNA TGCAGTGCTAGAGATCAAGGGACAGGGGTTTCCTACGAGCAGTACTTC. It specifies CSARDQGTGVSYEQYF.

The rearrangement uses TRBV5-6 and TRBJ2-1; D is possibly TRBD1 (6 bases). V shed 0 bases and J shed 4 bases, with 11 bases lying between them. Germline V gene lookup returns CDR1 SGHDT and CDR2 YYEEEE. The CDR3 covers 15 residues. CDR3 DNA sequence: TGTGCCAGCAGCTTGGAGACAGGCCCTTACAATGAGCAGTTCTTC. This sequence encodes CASSLETGPYNEQFF.

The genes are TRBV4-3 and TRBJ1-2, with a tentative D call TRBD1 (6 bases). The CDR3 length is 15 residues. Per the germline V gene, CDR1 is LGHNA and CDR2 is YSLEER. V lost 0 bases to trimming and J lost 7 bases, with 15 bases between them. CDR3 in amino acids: CASSQDLGGTSGYTF. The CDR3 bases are TGCGCCAGCAGCCAAGATTTGGGCGGGACAAGTGGCTACACCTTC.

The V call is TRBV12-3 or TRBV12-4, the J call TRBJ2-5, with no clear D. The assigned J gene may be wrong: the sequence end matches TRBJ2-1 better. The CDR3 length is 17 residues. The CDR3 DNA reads TGTGCCAGCAGCCTGAGTTTGTCAGTGGAACATCAAGAGACCCAGTTCTTC. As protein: CASSLSLSVEHQETQFF.

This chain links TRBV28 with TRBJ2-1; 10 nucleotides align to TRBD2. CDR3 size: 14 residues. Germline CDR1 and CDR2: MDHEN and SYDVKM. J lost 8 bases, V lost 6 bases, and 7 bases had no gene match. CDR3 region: CASRLAGGPDEQFF. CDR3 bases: TGTGCCAGCAGGTTAGCGGGAGGCCCCGATGAGCAGTTCTTC.

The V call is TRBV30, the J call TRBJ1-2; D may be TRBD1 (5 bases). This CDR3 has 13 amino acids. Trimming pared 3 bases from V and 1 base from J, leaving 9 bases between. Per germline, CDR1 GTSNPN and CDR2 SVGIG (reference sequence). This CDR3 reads CAWRAGINYGYTF. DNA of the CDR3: TGTGCCTGGAGAGCAGGGATTAACTATGGCTACACCTTC.

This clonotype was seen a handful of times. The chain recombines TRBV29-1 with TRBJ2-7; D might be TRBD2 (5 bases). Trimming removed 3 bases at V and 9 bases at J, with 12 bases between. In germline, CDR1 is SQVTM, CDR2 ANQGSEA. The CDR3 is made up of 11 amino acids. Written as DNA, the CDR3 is TGCAGCGTTGAGGCCAGCGCGGGGCAGTACTTC. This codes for CSVEASAGQYF.

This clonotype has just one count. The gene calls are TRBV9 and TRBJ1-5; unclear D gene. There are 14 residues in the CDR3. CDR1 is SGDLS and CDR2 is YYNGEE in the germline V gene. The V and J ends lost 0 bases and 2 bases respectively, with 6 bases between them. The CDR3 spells CASSVEAGNQPQHF. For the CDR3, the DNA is TGTGCCAGCAGCGTAGAGGCAGGCAATCAGCCCCAGCATTTT.